Listed below are T cell receptor beta chains from one sample, sequenced in a study of blood T cell repertoires in COVID-19. Data came from immunoSEQ multiplex PCR; TCRdb stores just in-frame clones and leaves some out. The sample includes 65,000 to 90,000 clones, 88% of them seen just once. Sample: peripheral blood. The receptor source for this set is a woman older than 75 with acute or convalescent COVID-19. Each CDR3 is given with its conserved first and last residue. D genes are given only for firm matches. Expanded clones are given a class, and other clones once, few, many or no size at all.

d_call	j_call	clone_size	v_call	cdr3_aa	cdr3_nt
TRBD1	TRBJ1-4	-	TRBV5-4	CASSSPRPGQGNEKLFF	TGTGCCAGCAGCTCTCCAAGACCGGGACAGGGTAACGAAAAACTGTTTTTT
TRBD1	TRBJ1-2	-	TRBV4-2	CASSQDGGQKYYGYTF	TGTGCCAGCAGCCAAGATGGGGGACAGAAATACTATGGCTACACCTTC
-	TRBJ2-3	-	TRBV3-1/TRBV3-2	CASSQDGGGGGTDTQYF	TGTGCCAGCAGCCAAGATGGCGGGGGCGGAGGCACAGATACGCAGTATTTT
-	TRBJ1-3	-	TRBV19	CASSLIRGSGNTIYF	TGTGCCAGTAGTCTGATCAGGGGCTCTGGAAACACCATATATTTT
-	TRBJ2-7	-	TRBV7-2	CASSRLDYSYEQYF	TGTGCCAGCAGCCGCCTGGACTACTCCTACGAGCAGTACTTC
TRBD1	TRBJ1-2	-	TRBV12-5	CASGLVTGTGSYGYTF	TGTGCTAGTGGTTTGGTAACAGGGACAGGGAGTTATGGCTACACCTTC
TRBD1	TRBJ1-2	-	TRBV7-8	CASSPRDSYGYTF	TGTGCCAGCAGCCCCCGGGACAGCTATGGCTACACCTTC
-	TRBJ1-2	-	TRBV19	CASSIDQRSNYGYTF	TGTGCCAGTAGTATAGACCAGCGGTCTAACTATGGCTACACCTTC
TRBD1	TRBJ1-1	-	TRBV5-1	CASSLQGAKNTEAFF	TGCGCCAGCAGCTTACAGGGGGCCAAGAACACTGAAGCTTTCTTT
TRBD1	TRBJ1-2	-	TRBV27	CASSPRDSGYGYTF	TGTGCCAGCAGCCCCCGGGACAGCGGCTATGGCTACACCTTC
TRBD1	TRBJ1-4	few	TRBV4-3	CASSPKGQGEKLFF	TGCGCCAGCAGCCCCAAAGGACAGGGTGAAAAACTGTTTTTT
-	TRBJ1-1	-	TRBV7-2	CASSLGGPMNTEAFF	TGTGCCAGCAGCTTAGGGGGCCCTATGAACACTGAAGCTTTCTTT
TRBD2	TRBJ2-3	-	TRBV7-3	CASSLRASGRFPDTQYF	TGTGCCAGCAGCTTAAGGGCTAGCGGGAGGTTCCCAGATACGCAGTATTTT
TRBD1	TRBJ2-1	-	TRBV19	CASTRDRGDEQFF	TGTGCCAGCACCCGGGACAGGGGAGATGAGCAGTTCTTC
TRBD2	TRBJ2-3	-	TRBV6-2/TRBV6-3	CASSSASGETTDTQYF	TGTGCCAGCAGTTCTGCTAGCGGGGAGACTACAGATACGCAGTATTTT
-	TRBJ1-5	-	TRBV12-5	CASARPGNNQPQHF	TGTGCTAGTGCCCGGCCGGGAAACAATCAGCCCCAGCATTTT
TRBD2	TRBJ2-1	-	TRBV11-2	CASSLASGNNEQFF	TGTGCCAGCAGCTTAGCTAGCGGTAACAATGAGCAGTTCTTC
-	TRBJ1-1	-	TRBV19	CASSLQHFTEAFF	TGTGCCAGTAGTTTACAGCATTTCACTGAAGCTTTCTTT
TRBD2	TRBJ2-7	once	TRBV2	CASSYRMPGLEAEQYF	TGTGCCAGCAGTTACCGAATGCCGGGACTAGAGGCGGAGCAGTACTTC
-	TRBJ2-1	once	TRBV7-2	CASSLKPRLDIMDNEQFF	TGTGCCAGCAGCTTAAAACCCCGACTGGATATAATGGACAATGAGCAGTTCTTC
TRBD1	TRBJ1-2	few	TRBV5-1	CASSLEGASGYTF	TGCGCCAGCAGCTTGGAGGGGGCGTCCGGCTACACCTTC
-	TRBJ1-5	-	TRBV28	CASSEPGLHQPQHF	TGTGCCAGCAGCGAGCCAGGCCTCCATCAGCCCCAGCATTTT
TRBD1	TRBJ1-4	once	TRBV4-3	CASSPGQGGEKLFF	TGCGCCAGCAGCCCCGGACAGGGGGGGGAAAAACTGTTTTTT
-	TRBJ1-6	-	TRBV9	CASSAGSYNSPLHF	TGTGCCAGCAGCGCGGGCTCCTATAATTCACCCCTCCACTTT
TRBD2	TRBJ2-3	-	TRBV4-3	CASSQDYPLAGTVRTDTQYF	TGCGCCAGCAGCCAAGATTACCCCCTAGCGGGGACCGTACGGACAGATACGCAGTATTTT
-	TRBJ2-7	-	TRBV27	CASSFRDPLYEQYF	TGTGCCAGCAGTTTTCGGGATCCACTCTACGAGCAGTACTTC
-	TRBJ1-4	-	TRBV2	CASERLRGEKLFF	TGTGCCAGTGAGAGACTGAGAGGAGAAAAACTGTTTTTT
-	TRBJ1-1	-	TRBV18	CASSPTGSEAFF	TGTGCCAGCTCGCCCACAGGGTCTGAAGCTTTCTTT
TRBD1	TRBJ2-7	-	TRBV6-2/TRBV6-3	CASSGQGLGFEQYF	TGTGCCAGCAGCGGACAGGGATTGGGGTTCGAGCAGTACTTC
-	TRBJ1-1	-	TRBV5-1	CASSFTSGNTEAFF	TGCGCCAGCAGCTTCACTTCTGGGAACACTGAAGCTTTCTTT
-	TRBJ2-3	-	TRBV5-1	CASSLQGPDTQYF	TGCGCCAGCAGCTTGCAGGGTCCAGATACGCAGTATTTT
-	TRBJ2-1	-	TRBV6-1	CASSERGVGFF	TGTGCCAGCAGTGAAAGGGGTGTCGGGTTCTTC
-	TRBJ1-5	-	TRBV7-8	CASSSSPGVQPQHF	TGTGCCAGCAGCTCCTCTCCAGGGGTGCAGCCCCAGCATTTT